A single T cell receptor (beta chain) is shown here with its context. This sample stems from a study of PD-L1 blockade in urothelial cancer. CDR1 and CDR2 (germline): SGDLS, YYNGEE. Trimming removed 3 bases from V and 7 bases from J; junction bases left unmatched: 15. The CDR3 runs 16 residues. Spiking of synthetic TCR analog templates was performed in each PCR. This table comes from immunoSEQ multiplex PCR, and its TCRdb copy is limited to in-frame clones, with some not included. The sample records around 110,000 clones, roughly 89% being singletons. Specified time point: peripheral blood 6 weeks after treatment start.

The sample was PBMCs, taken around atezolizumab (anti-PD-L1) treatment. The sequence was obtained from a man between 60 and 70 years old with urothelial cancer. This sequence joins TRBV9 and TRBJ1-2, with 7 bases lining up with TRBD1. Here the CDR3 DNA reads TGTGCCAGCAGCGCTCATACAGGGGCCCCGGAGCTTGGCTACACCTTC. It codes for CASSAHTGAPELGYTF.